This T cell receptor (beta chain) is drawn from a study of monozygotic twins with inflammatory bowel disease. About this clonotype itself: No antigen is known for it.

General observations from the study: The analysis failed to separate different T cell subtypes. IBD patients exhibited fewer clonotypes shared with other individuals than healthy twins, particularly with disease activity.

TCRdb reprocessed the 5' RACE reads; each CDR3 protein has one entry and no DNA is given. The sample includes fewer than 550,000 distinct CDR3 sequences. The blood volume drawn from each donor was 2 to 3 ml. Blood samples, whole and unsorted for T cells, yielded the isolated total RNA. Sample: blood. The source of this sequence is a human donor with ulcerative colitis or Crohn's disease, or a healthy co-twin of an affected twin (not recorded which).

This chain's CDR3 is CASSFDRGAEAFF. The chain combines TRBV7-2 with TRBJ1-1; TCRdb picks TRBD1, but there is no DNA to check that call. The V gene's germline CDR1 is SGHTA and CDR2 FQGNSA. This CDR3 contains 13 residues.